This T cell receptor (beta chain) was captured by sequencing in a study of T-cell reconstitution after alpha-beta-depleted transplantation in children. Unique molecular identifiers featured in how the TCRbeta library was prepared. TCRdb reprocessed the PCR reads via MiXCR and lists one record per CDR3 protein. This sample has almost 400,000 distinct CDR3 sequences, with over 20% found just once. The CDR3 totals 14 residues. From germline, CDR1 is SGHRS and CDR2 YFSETQ. V shed 0 bases and J 13 bases; nucleotides not matched to a gene: 6. This rearrangement joins TRBV5-1 to TRBJ2-5, with TRBD2 matching 13 bases. The TCR sequence derives from a human donor who donated a stem cell graft to a child with acute myeloid leukemia. The sequenced sample was PBMCs from the stem cell graft donor, obtained from the stem cell graft. CDR3 bases: TGCGCCAGCAGCTTGGGTGGACTAGCGGGGGCCCCGTACTTC. This gives the protein CASSLGGLAGAPYF.